This T cell receptor beta chain appears in the sequencing data of a study of lymphopenia after photon versus proton radiotherapy. Findings and limits, study-wide: After lymphocyte nadir, photon-treated repertoires showed oligoclonal expansion, especially CD8+ Temra. Survival link was tested only in deceased patients; proton benefit remains a possibility.

TCRdb's copy holds only in-frame clones and misses some; the assay was immunoSEQ multiplex PCR. The sample lists 83,000 or so clones, 83% seen once, with 1.3% to 1.5% in the top ten. This clone was found once. The antigen remains undetermined. The TCR comes from a man aged 55 to 70 with pancreatic cancer. The sequences come from peripheral blood, collected from a patient treated with proton-based radiotherapy.

The CDR3 DNA reads as TGCGCCAGCAGCCCCTTCGGACTAGCGGGGGCCAATGAGCAGTTCTTC. It codes for CASSPFGLAGANEQFF. This chain uses TRBV5-1 with TRBJ2-1, with 13 bases that match TRBD2. The CDR3 loop spans 16 amino acids. After removal of 4 bases from V and 6 bases from J, the junction contained 7 bases not matched to a gene. The germline V gene encodes CDR1 SGHRS and CDR2 YFSETQ.